The 9 T cell receptor beta chains below all came from one sample that was sequenced in a study of vaccination and CD4 T cells after COVID-19. The Oncomine TCR Beta short-read assay generated sequence data from the DNA of cultured CD4+ T cells. TCRdb reanalysed the PCR reads using MiXCR and keeps one entry per CDR3 protein. The sample carries some 14,000 distinct CDR3 sequences, 20% to 25% recorded once. The treatment was: approximately nine-day PBMC culture with coronavirus spike peptide pools or control peptides (ViraFEST assay). These receptors' targets are unknown. The sample here was CD4+ T cells from blood, cultured in vitro, taken after SARS-CoV-2 vaccination. The receptors stem from a human donor who had recovered from COVID-19.

This clonotype has only a few counts. The rearrangement joins TRBV5-1 to TRBJ2-4; 9 bases line up with TRBD1. This CDR3 is built from 15 residues. The ends lost 4 bases at V and 8 bases at J; junction bases unmatched: 10. Germline V gives CDR1 SGHRS, CDR2 YFSETQ. CDR3 coding DNA: TGCGCCAGCAGCCAGAGGGGACAGGGAGGGGACATTCAGTACTTC. Its protein is CASSQRGQGGDIQYF.

This chain connects TRBV30 to TRBJ1-6; D is uncertain. This CDR3 region has 17 residues. The ends were cut back, 0 bases at V and 1 base at J, with 13 bases in the middle. Germline values: CDR1 GTSNPN, CDR2 SVGIG (reference sequence). CDR3 sequence reads: CAWSVRGAKSYNSPLHF. The DNA of the CDR3 is TGTGCCTGGAGTGTACGGGGAGCAAAGTCCTATAATTCACCCCTCCACTTT.

This chain connects TRBV7-2 to TRBJ1-3; D may be TRBD1 (6 bases). The CDR3 covers 14 residues. Germline V gene lookup returns CDR1 SGHTA and CDR2 FQGNSA. V was clipped by 5 bases and J by 4 bases, with 12 bases between them. CDR3 amino acids: CASSQQGGGNTIYF. DNA of the CDR3: TGTGCCAGCAGCCAACAGGGAGGAGGAAACACCATATATTTT.

The chain is built from TRBV7-2 and TRBJ1-1; D uncertain. Trimming pared 8 bases from V and 2 bases from J, leaving 9 bases between. Germline V gene lookup returns CDR1 SGHTA and CDR2 FQGNSA. The length of the CDR3 is 12 residues. CDR3 amino acids: CASYMPNTEAFF. CDR3 coding DNA: TGTGCCAGCTATATGCCCAACACTGAAGCTTTCTTT.

This clonotype was seen only a few times. The chain is built from TRBV28 and TRBJ1-1; D is ambiguous. The germline gives CDR1 MDHEN, CDR2 SYDVKM. Trimming cost V 3 bases and J 4 bases, with 15 bases left between them. This CDR3 comprises 15 residues. In nucleotides, the CDR3 is TGTGCCAGCAGTTTGTTACAGACGGAGCGCACTGAAGCTTTCTTT. Protein: CASSLLQTERTEAFF.

This clonotype is medium-sized by share. The rearrangement links TRBV5-4 to TRBJ2-3; D uncertain. Trimming took off 0 bases at V and 2 bases at J, with 7 bases between the two ends. Germline V lookup: CDR1 SGHNT, CDR2 YYREEE (reference sequence). The CDR3 runs 14 residues. CDR3: CASSLVGSTDTQYF. CDR3 sequence (DNA): TGTGCCAGCAGCTTGGTTGGATCCACAGATACGCAGTATTTT.

As for this clonotype: It may be a read error: a sequence one base away is much more abundant. This sequence joins TRBV7-2 and TRBJ1-2; 9 bases align to TRBD1. This CDR3 comprises 15 residues. Trimming took 6 bases from V and 10 from J; bases not matched to a gene: 15. Germline assignment: CDR1 SGHTA and CDR2 FQGNSA. Here the CDR3 DNA reads TGTGCCAGCAGTCCACAAATACAGGGGGCGCAGGCCTACACCTTC. Amino acid sequence: CASSPQIQGAQAYTF.

This clonotype turned up a few times. The DNA is omitted, as the CDR3 cannot be located on it reliably, and the CDR3 follows TCRdb's listing. The V gene is TRBV7-5, the J gene TRBJ2-7. TRBV7-5 is a known pseudogene. The CDR3 comprises 16 residues, both ends counted. CDR3 sequence reads: CISVPEAPTAANEQYF.

This clonotype was detected a few times. J is TRBJ2-7 and V is TRBV4-1; 8 bases line up with TRBD2. The CDR3 is 15 residues long. The J segment lost 6 bases and the V segment lost 1 base, leaving 8 bases of the junction unmatched. CDR1 and CDR2 from the germline V gene are MGHRA and YSYEKL. CDR3 DNA sequence: TGCGCCAGCAGCCAAGGGGGGACTAGATTAGGCGAGCAGTACTTC. Protein sequence: CASSQGGTRLGEQYF.